This T cell receptor beta chain was profiled in a study of Graves' ophthalmopathy and Graves' hyperthyroidism. Study-level findings and limits: Blood repertoires reportedly contained most expanded thyroid clonotypes above 0.001 frequency. The model's prediction of ophthalmopathy progression had 70.59% sensitivity and approximately 77% specificity.

Amplification of the TCR beta CDR3 regions used RNA transcripts (as template). A first-round RT-PCR used HTBI primers, followed by a second-round multiplex PCR. Each CDR3 protein gets one entry after TCRdb re-called the multiplex PCR reads with MiXCR. The sample shows about 740,000 distinct CDR3 sequences, about 44% of them seen only once. A word on this clonotype: What it binds is unknown.

V dropped 1 base and J dropped 8 bases, with 11 bases sitting between them. Per the germline V gene, CDR1 is SGHVS and CDR2 is FQNEAQ. The CDR3 totals 14 residues. The sequenced material came from peripheral blood. The TCR comes from an adult man with Graves' ophthalmopathy. The chain recombines TRBV7-8 with TRBJ1-4, with D uncertain. The CDR3: CASSLVTAPEKLFF. In nucleotides, the CDR3 is TGTGCCAGCAGCTTAGTGACGGCCCCCGAAAAACTGTTTTTT.